This record looks at one TCR beta chain sequence and its context. This clonotype qualifies as medium-sized (0.01 to 0.1%) by its frequency, with no count on file. The clone's antigen remains unknown. To amplify TRB rearrangements, a touch-down multiplex PCR protocol was run with the TRB-A and TRB-B primer pools combined in a single tube. Illumina adapters and sample indices were attached to the amplicons through two consecutive PCR reactions using Phusion HS II polymerase. The amplicons were purified from gel with the NucleoSpin Gel and PCR Clean-up kit, after which the amplicons were quantified by Qubit and checked for quality on an Agilent 2100 Bioanalyzer. Sequencing of the libraries was done on an Illumina MiSeq with paired-end, single-indexed, 600-cycle runs. In the paper's pipeline: TRB reads were aligned and assembled with MiXCR version 2.1.12 using the default MiXCR reference library. Each unique CDR3 nucleotide sequence defined a clone, and only productive sequences with at least two reads were analysed. Alpha-parameterized diversity profiles (alpha 0 to 5), including the Shannon (alpha 1) and Simpson (alpha 2) indices, were computed with an R script to assess repertoire diversity. The tcR package was used to compute combinatorial TRB VJ usage, which was then compared between cohorts by principal component analysis with ade4. GLIPH clustering of TCRbeta CDR3s was carried out on cohort pairs matched by age and read depth, and cluster frequencies were compared by Wilcoxon test. One entry per CDR3 protein sequence results from the TCRdb reprocessing of the reads, with DNA left out. These V and J calls derive from TCRdb rather than the authors' analysis. The sample table includes 2,500 to 3,000 distinct CDR3 sequences. The leading ten clones occupy 18% of the sample.

The sample is drawn from a study of T cell clusters in autoimmune cytopenias (dated by TCRdb to the late 2010s). Turning to the overall study: The median TRB sequencing depth was around 55,000 reads per sample, and the median number of distinct TRB clonotypes was around 2,300 per sample. In autoimmune cytopenia patients, peripheral blood TRB and IGH repertoires were sequenced during active disease and over treatment follow-up, together with healthy, CLL and autoimmune hepatitis controls. The study was designed to test whether a disease-specific immune repertoire signature usable as a blood-based biomarker is carried by autoimmune cytopenia patients.

Taken from the germline V gene, the CDR1 and CDR2 loops are KGHSH and LQKENI. From the cysteine through the phenylalanine, the CDR3 covers 15 amino acids. Only the protein sequence is given. For each sample, TRB amplification used 200 to 300 ng of peripheral blood genomic DNA, equal to around 39,000 genome equivalents. Study-level results and caveats: Healthy donors showed roughly 3-fold more exclusive TRB clusters than active autoimmune hepatitis patients, consistent with an autoimmunity-wide signature. The TRB repertoire shifts, including less even repertoires in secondary cytopenia and CLL, mostly reflected lymphoma bias and not autoimmunity. In the comparison of secondary cytopenia with CLL, no cluster-lack signature showed up, apparently because the dominant lymphoma-associated repertoire masked the signature. A lack of physiological T cell clusters in primary autoimmune cytopenia patients was suggested by GLIPH, as 51 clusters were found to be exclusive to healthy donors versus under 20 exclusive to patients. The T cell clusters were defined in silico only, and their functional role remained to be validated experimentally.

The chain is made from TRBV18 and TRBJ2-4; as DNA is missing, the TRBD2 call by TCRdb cannot be tested. The TCR sequence derives from a human donor with an autoimmune cytopenia, with autoimmune hepatitis or in good health (not recorded which). The material sequenced was peripheral blood. The CDR3 corresponds to CASSPGAGGQNIQYF. When the CDR3 is completed using the reference TRBV18 and TRBJ2-4 genes on either side, the full variable domain is NAGVMQNPRHLVRRRGQEARLRCSPMKGHSHVYWYRQLPEEGLKFMVYLQKENIIDESGMPKERFSAEFPKEGPSILRIQQVVRGDSAAYFCASSPGAGGQNIQYFGAGTRLSVL.